This TCR beta chain was observed in a study of cytomegalovirus exposure and HLA in healthy donors. General observations from the study: Later on, an analysis tied over 15,000 TCR beta sequences to HLA alleles at 0.05 false discovery rate. A missense variant in DCLRE1C was later tied to TCR beta V- and J-gene trimming. DRB1 showed the most TCR associations and HLA-C the fewest in a later analysis, as rates varied by HLA locus.

The CDR3 spans 12 residues. As to this clone: The antigen is undetermined.

It was with 60 Vbeta and 13 Jbeta primers that the PCR ran. Assay: immunoSEQ multiplex PCR; the TCRdb copy retains only in-frame clones and omits some. The sample comprises approximately 240,000 clones, about 89% of which are singletons, and about 1% rests with the top ten. The TCR sequence derives from a woman aged 18-29 years in good health and CMV-seronegative. The sample taken for sequencing was PBMCs. This rearrangement joins TRBV7-5 to TRBJ1-4. TRBV7-5 is classified as a pseudogene. CDR3 nucleotides: TGTGTCAGAAGCTTCCAATCGGGTCATCTGTTTTTT. It codes for CVRSFQSGHLFF.